Presented here are 26 T cell receptor beta chains from one specimen sequenced in a study of CD8 T cell repertoires and HIV-1 epitope variants. The protocol was immunoSEQ multiplex PCR, while the TCRdb copy is restricted to in-frame clones and leaves out a portion. The table records about 5,800 clones, roughly 67% of them present only once. Their cognate antigens are unknown. Material: cultured CD8+ T cells derived from PBMCs. The receptors come from a male donor with HIV.

The genes are TRBV19 and TRBJ2-7; 8 positions match TRBD2. J lost 5 bases, V lost 5 bases, and 8 bases had no gene match. From germline, CDR1 is LNHDA and CDR2 SQIVND (reference sequence). The CDR3 spans 14 residues. In nucleotides, the CDR3 is TGTGCCAGTAGTCCCGTAGCGGGATTTGACGAGCAGTACTTC. Amino acids: CASSPVAGFDEQYF.

This clone showed up just a few times. The rearrangement uses TRBV6-5 and TRBJ1-1; 8 bases line up with TRBD1. This CDR3 contains 16 residues. CDR1 and CDR2 (germline): MNHEY, SVGAGI. V trimming: 2 bases; J trimming: 0 bases; junction bases outside the gene matches: 5. Here the CDR3 DNA reads TGTGCCAGCAGTTACGCGAACAGGGGGATGAACACTGAAGCTTTCTTT. Amino acids: CASSYANRGMNTEAFF.

The chain uses TRBV7-9 and TRBJ2-7; D is undetermined. V shed 1 base and J shed 1 base, with 8 bases lying between them. Germline assignment: CDR1 SEHNR and CDR2 FQNEAQ (reference sequence). The CDR3 totals 14 residues. The CDR3: CASSLGEGSYEQYF. The CDR3 coding sequence is TGTGCCAGCAGCTTAGGAGAAGGGTCCTACGAGCAGTACTTC.

In its sample, this clone ranks as large. One junction end disagrees with the germline gene, perhaps due to a read error. The V and J genes are TRBV5-6 and TRBJ1-2, with 10 bases matching TRBD1. CDR3 length: 14 amino acids. CDR1 is SGHDT, CDR2 YYEEEE, per germline. This CDR3 is CASSDPGTGVLGAF. The CDR3 coding sequence is TGTGCCAGCAGCGATCCCGGGACAGGGGTCCTCGGTGCCTTC. Full variable domain (remainder filled in from reference TRBV5-6 and TRBJ1-2): DAGVTQSPTHLIKTRGQQVTLRCSPKSGHDTVSWYQQALGQGPQFIFQYYEEEERQRGNFPDRFSGHQFPNYSSELNVNALLLGDSALYLCASSDPGTGVLGAFGSGTRLTVV.

This clone has only a few counts. The chain carries TRBV28 and TRBJ2-1, with a tentative D call TRBD1 (5 bases). The germline V gene encodes CDR1 MDHEN and CDR2 SYDVKM. The germline V and J ends were trimmed by 1 base and 0 bases, with 10 bases remaining between them. The CDR3 contains 16 residues. The DNA of the CDR3 is TGTGCCAGCAGTTTATACCAGGGAAGCTCCTACAATGAGCAGTTCTTC. Encoded protein: CASSLYQGSSYNEQFF.

V is TRBV2 and J is TRBJ2-7; 9 bases are a match to TRBD2. This CDR3 contains 18 residues. CDR1 SNHLY and CDR2 FYNNEI come from the germline V gene. V was pared by 6 bases and J by 3 bases, with 18 bases of the junction left unmatched. In DNA, the CDR3 is TGTGCCAGCAGGAGCCAACTAGCGGGCCTCATCCCTAACTACGAGCAGTACTTC. It specifies CASRSQLAGLIPNYEQYF.

The sample holds a few counts of this clone. The rearrangement joins TRBV6-5 to TRBJ2-3; 12 bases are shared with TRBD2. Germline V CDR1 and CDR2: MNHEY, SVGAGI. The CDR3 runs to 16 residues. V trimming: 0 bases; J trimming: 3 bases; junction bases outside the gene matches: 1. CDR3 coding DNA: TGTGCCAGCAGTTACTCGACTAGCGGGAGTACAGATACGCAGTATTTT. This gives the protein CASSYSTSGSTDTQYF.

On this clone: A read error may produce the germline difference seen at one junction end. V is TRBV7-7 and J is TRBJ2-5; D not resolved. The CDR3 runs to 16 residues. Germline CDR1 is SSHAT and CDR2 is FNYEAQ (reference sequence). The chain's CDR3 is CASSLDPTIGRETQYF. DNA of the CDR3: TGTGCTAGCAGCTTAGACCCCACGATAGGTAGAGAGACCCAGTACTTC. Using reference TRBV7-7 and TRBJ2-5 for the parts outside the CDR3, the full variable domain is GAGVSQSPRYKVTKRGQDVTLRCDPISSHATLYWYQQALGQGPEFLTYFNYEAQPDKSGLPSDRFSAERPEGSISTLTIQRTEQRDSAMYRCASSLDPTIGRETQYFGPGTRLLVL.

This chain uses TRBV15 with TRBJ2-3, with 12 bases lining up with TRBD2. Germline CDR1 is LNHNV and CDR2 is YYDKDF (reference sequence). The CDR3 is made up of 17 amino acids. Losses at the gene ends were 0 bases for V and 4 bases for J; bases not matched to a gene: 5. The DNA of the CDR3 is TGTGCCACCAGCAGAGATCTAGCGGGAGGGCCCCCAGATACGCAGTATTTT. This encodes CATSRDLAGGPPDTQYF.

The chain joins TRBV10-3 to TRBJ2-1; TRBD2 matches 10 bases. The CDR3 length is 14 residues. V lost 6 bases, J lost 6 bases, and 5 bases stayed unmatched. Germline-derived CDR1 and CDR2 are ENHRY and SYGVKD. The CDR3 bases are TGTGCCATCAGCACTAGCGGGGTGGGCAATGAGCAGTTCTTC. Protein: CAISTSGVGNEQFF.

J is TRBJ2-7 and V is TRBV5-6; perhaps TRBD1 as D (6 bases). Germline loops: CDR1 SGHDT, CDR2 YYEEEE. The CDR3 totals 14 residues. Trimming removed 1 base at V and 3 bases at J, with 11 bases between. Written as DNA, the CDR3 is TGTGCCAGCAGCTTGTCCCGGGACAACTACGAGCAGTACTTC. It encodes CASSLSRDNYEQYF.

The chain recombines TRBV4-2 with TRBJ1-1; 9 bases match TRBD1. Trimming removed 6 bases from V and 1 base from J; junction bases left unmatched: 6. The CDR3 runs 15 residues. Germline CDR1 LGHNA, CDR2 YNFKEQ. The CDR3 region has the DNA TGTGCCAGCAGTCTCCAGACAGGGGGGAACACTGAAGCTTTCTTT. The encoded protein is CASSLQTGGNTEAFF.

In its sample, this clone was seen a few times. The chain recombines TRBV19 with TRBJ1-1; D possibly corresponds to TRBD1 (6 bases). The CDR3 contains 13 residues. Germline V gene sequence: CDR1 LNHDA, CDR2 SQIVND (reference sequence). V lost 8 bases to trimming and J lost 4 bases, with 14 bases between them. DNA for the CDR3: TGTGCCAGTCGACGACAGGATCCCACTGAAGCTTTCTTT. Translation: CASRRQDPTEAFF.

The chain links TRBV7-6 to TRBJ2-7; 8 bases line up with TRBD1. Germline V CDR1 and CDR2: SGHVS, FNYEAQ. The CDR3 sequence is 15 residues long. The V segment lost 5 bases and the J segment 5 bases; nucleotides outside the gene matches: 11. In nucleotides, the CDR3 is TGTGCCAGCAGCCATATCAGGGGGCGGCTCAACGAGCAGTACTTC. Translating it yields CASSHIRGRLNEQYF.

The chain recombines TRBV2 with TRBJ1-2; 10 bases are shared with TRBD1. V lost 5 bases, J lost 8 bases, and 5 bases stayed unmatched. Germline CDR1 and CDR2: SNHLY and FYNNEI. The CDR3 runs 13 residues. The CDR3: CASSSGTGEGYTF. The CDR3 DNA reads TGTGCCAGCAGTTCCGGGACAGGGGAAGGCTACACCTTC. The full variable domain, in which reference TRBV2 and TRBJ1-2 provide the parts outside the CDR3, is EPEVTQTPSHQVTQMGQEVILRCVPISNHLYFYWYRQILGQKVEFLVSFYNNEISEKSEIFDDQFSVERPDGSNFTLKIRSTKLEDSAMYFCASSSGTGEGYTFGSGTRLTVV.

J is TRBJ1-1 and V is TRBV9, with D possibly being TRBD1 (5 bases). The CDR3 covers 16 residues. Germline loops: CDR1 SGDLS, CDR2 YYNGEE. Deletions cut 4 bases from V and 0 bases from J, with 16 bases between. CDR3: CASSLRGAGLNTEAFF. CDR3 DNA sequence: TGTGCCAGCAGCCTACGAGGGGCGGGATTGAACACTGAAGCTTTCTTT. Together with reference TRBV9 and TRBJ1-1, the CDR3 gives the full variable domain: DSGVTQTPKHLITATGQRVTLRCSPRSGDLSVYWYQQSLDQGLQFLIQYYNGEERAKGNILERFSAQQFPDLHSELNLSSLELGDSALYFCASSLRGAGLNTEAFFGQGTRLTVV.

In the case of this clone: The junction shows a germline mismatch at one end, possibly a read error. V is TRBV7-7 and J is TRBJ2-7, with TRBD1 as a possible D gene (5 bases). The CDR3 runs 15 residues. The germline CDR1 and CDR2 sequences are SSHAT and FNYEAQ (reference sequence). Here the CDR3 reads CASSLTQGLSYEQYF. DNA of the CDR3: TGTGCTAGCAGCTTAACCCAGGGCCTATCCTACGAGCAGTACTTC.

This clone was counted only a few times. V gene TRBV28 combines with J gene TRBJ1-1; D gene unclear. Germline V gives CDR1 MDHEN, CDR2 SYDVKM. The V and J ends lost 6 bases and 0 bases respectively, with 17 bases between them. There are 16 residues in the CDR3. The CDR3 nucleotides are TGTGCCAGCAGCCCGAACCTCTCATCTATGAACACTGAAGCTTTCTTT. This gives the protein CASSPNLSSMNTEAFF.

The genes are TRBV27 and TRBJ1-5, with 7 bases lining up with TRBD1. V was clipped by 6 bases and J by 0 bases; unmatched bases: 5. There are 15 residues in the CDR3. Germline V lookup: CDR1 MNHEY, CDR2 SMNVEV (reference sequence). CDR3 region: CASRPGQISNQPQHF. The CDR3 nucleotides are TGTGCCAGCAGACCGGGACAGATTAGCAATCAGCCCCAGCATTTT.

The V and J genes are TRBV29-1 and TRBJ1-3; 10 bases are shared with TRBD1. The CDR3 runs to 14 residues. Germline V lookup: CDR1 SQVTM, CDR2 ANQGSEA. Germline trimming cut 3 bases from V and 4 bases from J; bases unmatched to any gene: 3. The CDR3 loop reads CSVDGTGAGNTIYF. Here the CDR3 DNA reads TGCAGCGTTGACGGGACAGGGGCAGGAAACACCATATATTTT.

The chain combines TRBV4-3 with TRBJ2-2; D unresolved. V lost 5 bases, J lost 0 bases, and 4 bases lay in between. Germline CDR1 is LGHNA and CDR2 is YSLEER. The CDR3 is 13 residues long. The CDR3 bases are TGCGCCAGCAGCAACCCGAACACCGGGGAGCTGTTTTTT. Its protein is CASSNPNTGELFF.

The V gene is TRBV7-2, the J gene TRBJ2-7, with D perhaps matching TRBD1 (5 bases). Germline CDR1 reads SGHTA; CDR2 reads FQGNSA. Trimming removed 2 bases at V and 5 bases at J, with 10 bases between. The CDR3 has 13 amino acids. In DNA form, the CDR3 reads TGTGCCAGCAGCTTACAGGGTTTCCACGAGCAGTACTTC. This sequence encodes CASSLQGFHEQYF.

The V and J genes are TRBV7-6 and TRBJ2-7; TRBD1 aligns across 8 bases. The trim removed 1 base at V and 5 bases at J, leaving 10 bases unmatched. Germline V gene data show CDR1 as SGHVS and CDR2 as FNYEAQ. This CDR3 is built from 16 residues. The CDR3 DNA is TGTGCCAGCAGCTTAGGCCAGGGGGCCTTCGGGCACGAGCAGTACTTC. Its translation: CASSLGQGAFGHEQYF.

The gene calls are TRBV5-5 and TRBJ1-1; 9 bases map to TRBD1. Looked up from germline, CDR1 is SGHKS and CDR2 is YYEKEE (reference sequence). The CDR3 runs to 13 residues. The V and J ends lost 5 bases and 3 bases, in that order; junction bases with no gene match: 2. CDR3 sequence reads: CASSRTGDTEAFF. The DNA for the CDR3 is TGTGCCAGCAGTCGGACAGGGGACACTGAAGCTTTCTTT.

The genes are TRBV13 and TRBJ1-1; 11 bases align to TRBD1. This CDR3 is built from 18 residues. V gave up 5 bases and J gave up 1 base; unmatched junction bases: 12. Germline V gene sequence: CDR1 PRHDT, CDR2 FYEKMQ (reference sequence). The CDR3 sequence is CASSPEGQGVLENTEAFF. The CDR3 DNA reads as TGTGCCAGCAGCCCGGAGGGACAGGGGGTGTTGGAGAACACTGAAGCTTTCTTT.

The chain carries TRBV19 and TRBJ2-1; D might be TRBD1 or TRBD2, each matching 5 bases. The CDR3 has 12 residues. In germline, CDR1 is LNHDA, CDR2 SQIVND (reference sequence). Trimming shortened V by 3 bases and J by 6 bases, and 6 bases separated the two germline ends. The CDR3: CASSMGVNEQFF. The CDR3 nucleotides are TGTGCCAGTAGTATGGGGGTCAATGAGCAGTTCTTC.